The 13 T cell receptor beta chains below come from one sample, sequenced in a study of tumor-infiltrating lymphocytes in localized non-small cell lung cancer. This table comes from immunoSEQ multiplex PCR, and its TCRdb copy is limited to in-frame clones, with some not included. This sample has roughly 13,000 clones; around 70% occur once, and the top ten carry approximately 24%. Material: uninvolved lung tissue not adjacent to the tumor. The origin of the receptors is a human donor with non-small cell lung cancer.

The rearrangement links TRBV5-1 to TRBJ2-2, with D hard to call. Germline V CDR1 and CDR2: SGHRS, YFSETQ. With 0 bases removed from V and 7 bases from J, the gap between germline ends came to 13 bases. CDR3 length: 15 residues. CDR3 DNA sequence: TGCGCCAGCAGCTTGGGGCTCGCAAGAGACGGGGAGCTGTTTTTT. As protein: CASSLGLARDGELFF.

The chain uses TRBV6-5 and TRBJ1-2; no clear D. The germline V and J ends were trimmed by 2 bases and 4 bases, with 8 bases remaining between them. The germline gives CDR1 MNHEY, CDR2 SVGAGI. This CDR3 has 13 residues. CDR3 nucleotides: TGTGCCAGCAGTTACGACGGCGGCTATGGCTACACCTTC. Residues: CASSYDGGYGYTF.

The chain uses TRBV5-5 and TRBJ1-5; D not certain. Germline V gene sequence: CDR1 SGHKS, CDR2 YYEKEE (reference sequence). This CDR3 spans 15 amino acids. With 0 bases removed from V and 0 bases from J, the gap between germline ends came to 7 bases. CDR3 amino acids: CASSLEGSSNQPQHF. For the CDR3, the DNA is TGTGCCAGCAGCTTGGAAGGGTCTAGCAATCAGCCCCAGCATTTT.

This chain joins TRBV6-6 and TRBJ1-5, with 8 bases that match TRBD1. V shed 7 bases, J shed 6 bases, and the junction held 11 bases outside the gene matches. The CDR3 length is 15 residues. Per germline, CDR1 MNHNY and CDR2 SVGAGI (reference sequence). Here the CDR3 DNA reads TGTGCCAGCACGTACGGACAGGGAGGAAGTCAGCCCCAGCATTTT. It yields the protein CASTYGQGGSQPQHF.

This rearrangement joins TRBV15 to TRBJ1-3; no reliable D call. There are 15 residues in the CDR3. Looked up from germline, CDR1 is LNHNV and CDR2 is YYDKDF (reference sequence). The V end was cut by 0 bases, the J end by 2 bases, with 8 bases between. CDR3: CATSRDPVTGNTIYF. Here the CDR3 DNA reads TGTGCCACCAGCAGAGATCCCGTGACTGGAAACACCATATATTTT.

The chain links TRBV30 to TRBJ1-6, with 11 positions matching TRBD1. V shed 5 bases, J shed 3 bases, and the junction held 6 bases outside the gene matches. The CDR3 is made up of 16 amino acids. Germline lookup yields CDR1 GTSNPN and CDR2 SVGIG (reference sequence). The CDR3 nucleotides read TGTGCCTGGTCCCCGGGACAGGGGGACTATAATTCACCCCTCCACTTT. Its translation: CAWSPGQGDYNSPLHF.

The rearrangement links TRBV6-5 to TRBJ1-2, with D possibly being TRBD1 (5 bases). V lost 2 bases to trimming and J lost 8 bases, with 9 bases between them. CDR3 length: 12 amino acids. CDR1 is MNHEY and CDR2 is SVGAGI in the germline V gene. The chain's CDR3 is CASSYAGRGYTF. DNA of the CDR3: TGTGCCAGCAGTTACGCGGGGCGCGGCTACACCTTC.

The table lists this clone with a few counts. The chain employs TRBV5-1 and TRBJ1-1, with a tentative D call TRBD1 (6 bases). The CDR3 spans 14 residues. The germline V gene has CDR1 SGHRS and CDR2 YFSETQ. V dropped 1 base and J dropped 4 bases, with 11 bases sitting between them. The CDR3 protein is CASSLLGGGTEAFF. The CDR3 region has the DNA TGCGCCAGCAGCTTGCTAGGGGGGGGCACTGAAGCTTTCTTT. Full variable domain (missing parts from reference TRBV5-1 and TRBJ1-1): KAGVTQTPRYLIKTRGQQVTLSCSPISGHRSVSWYQQTPGQGLQFLFEYFSETQRNKGNFPGRFSGRQFSNSRSEMNVSTLELGDSALYLCASSLLGGGTEAFFGQGTRLTVV.

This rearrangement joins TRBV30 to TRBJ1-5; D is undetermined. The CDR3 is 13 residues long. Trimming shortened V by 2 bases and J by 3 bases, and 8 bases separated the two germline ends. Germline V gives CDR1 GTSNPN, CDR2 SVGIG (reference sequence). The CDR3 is CAWSSGPNQPQHF. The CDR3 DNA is TGTGCCTGGAGTAGTGGCCCCAATCAGCCCCAGCATTTT. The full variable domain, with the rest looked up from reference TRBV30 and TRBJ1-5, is SQTIHQWPATLVQPVGSPLSLECTVEGTSNPNLYWYRQAAGRGLQLLFYSVGIGQISSEVPQNLSASRPQDRQFILSSKKLLLSDSGFYLCAWSSGPNQPQHFGDGTRLSIL.

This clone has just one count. CDR3 sequence: CAWRGTGATAAQYF. CDR3 DNA sequence: TGTGCCTGGAGGGGGACAGGGGCGACTGCTGCCCAGTACTTC. This chain connects TRBV30 to TRBJ2-5, with TRBD1 identical over 10 bases. CDR1 is GTSNPN and CDR2 is SVGIG in the germline V gene (reference sequence). V trimming: 3 bases; J trimming: 9 bases; junction bases outside the gene matches: 10. There are 14 residues in the CDR3.

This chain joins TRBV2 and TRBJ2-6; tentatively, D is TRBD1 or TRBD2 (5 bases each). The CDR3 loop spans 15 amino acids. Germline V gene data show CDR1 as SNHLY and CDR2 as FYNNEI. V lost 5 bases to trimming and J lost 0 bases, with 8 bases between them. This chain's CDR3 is CASSPGRSGANVLTF. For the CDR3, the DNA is TGTGCCAGCAGTCCGGGGCGCTCTGGGGCCAACGTCCTGACTTTC.

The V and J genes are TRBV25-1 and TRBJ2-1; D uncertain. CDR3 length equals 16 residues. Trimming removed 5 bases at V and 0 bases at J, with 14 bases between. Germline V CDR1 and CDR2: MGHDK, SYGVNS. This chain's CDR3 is CASSISRWSSYNEQFF. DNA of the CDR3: TGTGCCAGCAGTATTTCTAGGTGGAGCTCCTACAATGAGCAGTTCTTC.

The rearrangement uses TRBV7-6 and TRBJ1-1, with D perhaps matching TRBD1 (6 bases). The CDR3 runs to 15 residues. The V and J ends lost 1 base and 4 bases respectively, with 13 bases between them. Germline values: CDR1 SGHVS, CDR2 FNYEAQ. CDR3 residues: CASSLGTGAGTEAFF. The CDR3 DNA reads TGTGCCAGCAGCTTAGGGACGGGGGCTGGCACTGAAGCTTTCTTT.